The next 12 T cell receptor beta chains were all read from a single sample in a study of shared clonotypes between healthy human individuals. Profiled with immunoSEQ multiplex PCR; TCRdb holds only in-frame clones, not every one. Of millions of clones listed, just over 90% were seen once; the top ten hold around 0.15%. Sequencing input: naive CD4+ T cells sorted from blood. The subset is: CD45RA+ positively selected. The receptors were gathered from a man aged 18 to 35 in good health.

The J gene is TRBJ2-1, the V gene TRBV5-4; D is perhaps TRBD1 (6 bases). Germline-derived CDR1 and CDR2 are SGHNT and YYREEE (reference sequence). This CDR3 region has 15 residues. V was trimmed by 3 bases and J by 4 bases, leaving 14 bases between them. CDR3 loop: CASSSDRTGYNEQFF. The CDR3 nucleotides are TGTGCCAGCAGCTCTGACAGGACGGGGTACAATGAGCAGTTCTTC.

The rearrangement links TRBV4-1 to TRBJ2-7, with unresolved D. Deletions cut 3 bases from V and 6 bases from J, with 9 bases between. CDR1 is MGHRA and CDR2 is YSYEKL in the germline V gene. CDR3 length: 12 residues. This CDR3 reads CASSQGMGEQYF. Here the CDR3 DNA reads TGCGCCAGCAGCCAGGGTATGGGCGAGCAGTACTTC.

The rearrangement links TRBV30 to TRBJ1-2; tentative D call: TRBD1 (5 bases). The CDR3 has 13 amino acids. V shed 3 bases and J shed 4 bases, with 12 bases lying between them. Germline V gene sequence: CDR1 GTSNPN, CDR2 SVGIG (reference sequence). CDR3 nucleotides: TGTGCCTGGAGGGATACAGGCTTCTATGGCTACACCTTC. Translated, it gives CAWRDTGFYGYTF.

Concerning this clone itself: Other DNA variants within this sample encode the same CDR3. This chain uses TRBV6-1 with TRBJ1-2; D gene uncertain. This CDR3 comprises 11 residues. In germline, CDR1 is MNHNS, CDR2 SASEGT. V was pared by 4 bases and J by 7 bases, with 7 bases between. CDR3 protein: CASSGGLGYTF. For the CDR3, the DNA is TGTGCCAGCAGTGGCGGTCTTGGCTACACCTTC.

The chain carries TRBV14 and TRBJ2-2; D is possibly TRBD2 (6 bases). V shed 6 bases and J shed 2 bases, with 10 bases lying between them. This CDR3 spans 14 amino acids. Germline-derived CDR1 and CDR2 are SGHDN and FVKESK. CDR3 DNA: TGTGCCAGCAGAGCGGGCGTAAACACCGGGGAGCTGTTTTTT. Translated: CASRAGVNTGELFF. The variable domain in full, with the rest retrieved from reference TRBV14 and TRBJ2-2, is EAGVTQFPSHSVIEKGQTVTLRCDPISGHDNLYWYRRVMGKEIKFLLHFVKESKQDESGMPNNRFLAERTGGTYSTLKVQPAELEDSGVYFCASRAGVNTGELFFGEGSRLTVL.

Remarks on this clone: Other DNA sequences within the sample encode an identical CDR3. The chain is built from TRBV30 and TRBJ1-2, with no clear D. V shed 5 bases and J shed 2 bases, with 12 bases lying between them. The CDR3 sequence is 13 residues long. The germline CDR1 and CDR2 sequences are GTSNPN and SVGIG (reference sequence). The CDR3 is CAWGRRGNYGYTF. The DNA for the CDR3 is TGTGCCTGGGGCCGCCGAGGGAACTATGGCTACACCTTC.

The chain carries TRBV9 and TRBJ2-1; tentatively, D is TRBD1 or TRBD2 (5 bases each). Per germline, CDR1 SGDLS and CDR2 YYNGEE. This CDR3 has 16 residues. Trimming removed 2 bases from V and 3 bases from J, with 15 bases in between. This chain's CDR3 is CASSVGQGRYYNEQFF. DNA for the CDR3: TGTGCCAGCAGCGTCGGGCAGGGACGGTACTACAATGAGCAGTTCTTC.

This chain links TRBV19 with TRBJ1-1; D may be TRBD1 (5 bases). The CDR3 totals 15 residues. Germline V gene lookup returns CDR1 LNHDA and CDR2 SQIVND (reference sequence). V was trimmed by 7 bases and J by 0 bases, leaving 15 bases between them. The CDR3, as DNA: TGTGCCAGTACCAGAGGGACCGGAATGAACACTGAAGCTTTCTTT. Residues: CASTRGTGMNTEAFF.

This CDR3 is CASRYGTGTDTQYF. DNA for the CDR3: TGTGCCAGCAGGTACGGGACGGGCACAGATACGCAGTATTTT. The chain is built from TRBV6-1 and TRBJ2-3; D assignment may be TRBD1 or TRBD2 (5 bases each). This CDR3 is built from 14 residues. The V gene lost 6 bases and the J gene lost 1 base, with 11 bases spanning the gap. The germline V gene has CDR1 MNHNS and CDR2 SASEGT.

The V and J genes are TRBV11-2 and TRBJ2-7; tentative D call: TRBD1 (5 bases). Trimming removed 4 bases at V and 1 base at J, with 14 bases between. Germline V gene data show CDR1 as SGHAT and CDR2 as FQNNGV. The CDR3 loop spans 15 amino acids. CDR3 nucleotides: TGTGCCAGCAGCTCGGACAAGGACAAGTCCTACGAGCAGTACTTC. Encoded protein: CASSSDKDKSYEQYF.

The chain carries TRBV5-6 and TRBJ2-4; the match to TRBD2 covers 14 bases. The CDR3 spans 18 residues. CDR1 is SGHDT and CDR2 is YYEEEE in the germline V gene. The V segment lost 0 bases and the J segment 1 base; nucleotides outside the gene matches: 3. The DNA of the CDR3 is TGTGCCAGCAGCTTGGAGACTAGCGGGAGGGCGGCCAAAAACATTCAGTACTTC. It translates to CASSLETSGRAAKNIQYF.

The J gene is TRBJ2-5, the V gene TRBV7-9; D possibly corresponds to TRBD2 (5 bases). Trimming cost V 1 base and J 0 bases, with 12 bases left between them. Germline CDR1 reads SEHNR; CDR2 reads FQNEAQ (reference sequence). The CDR3 consists of 16 residues. The CDR3 here is CASSLGGIGHQETQYF. CDR3 nucleotide sequence: TGTGCCAGCAGCTTAGGAGGGATAGGACACCAAGAGACCCAGTACTTC.